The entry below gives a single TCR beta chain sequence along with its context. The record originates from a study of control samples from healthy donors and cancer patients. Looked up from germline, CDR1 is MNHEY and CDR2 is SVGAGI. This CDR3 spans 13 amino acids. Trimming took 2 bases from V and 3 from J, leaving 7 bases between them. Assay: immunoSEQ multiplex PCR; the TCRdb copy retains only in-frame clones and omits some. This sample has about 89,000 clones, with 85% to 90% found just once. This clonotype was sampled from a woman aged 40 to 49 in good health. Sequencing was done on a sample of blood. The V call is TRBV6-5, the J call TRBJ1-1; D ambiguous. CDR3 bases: TGTGCCAGCAGTTACAAGGAGCACACTGAAGCTTTCTTT. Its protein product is CASSYKEHTEAFF.